This T cell receptor (beta chain) was identified in a study of cytomegalovirus exposure and HLA in healthy donors. The overall study: Earlier, 150 million to 200 million T cells were analyzed, and approximately 110 million unique TCR beta sequences were found among them.

Study-level results: TCR beta sequences numbering around 15,000 were associated with HLA alleles at 0.05 false discovery rate in a later analysis. Later analysis identified several of the most significant clusters that appeared linked to common viral pathogens.

Use of 60 Vbeta and 13 Jbeta primers characterized the PCR. The repertoire was sequenced with immunoSEQ multiplex PCR; TCRdb's copy has only in-frame clones and lacks some. Of 95,000 to 100,000 clones in the sample, 75% to 90% were seen once. The CDR3 sequence is 13 residues long. V lost 8 bases, J lost 3 bases, and 6 bases stayed unmatched. Germline CDR1 reads MNHNS; CDR2 reads SASEGT. A word on this clone: The antigen remains unidentified.

This clonotype was sampled from a man aged 25-45 years in good health and CMV-seronegative. This chain connects TRBV6-1 to TRBJ2-7; 8 nucleotides line up with TRBD1. The specimen was PBMCs. The CDR3 region has the DNA TGTGCCAGCGTACAGGGGGGACTCTACGAGCAGTACTTC. Protein: CASVQGGLYEQYF.